This T cell receptor (beta chain) was sequenced for a study of cytomegalovirus exposure and HLA in healthy donors. About the study: Genotyping of 400 or so donors showed that roughly 83% belonged to the Caucasian-associated ancestry cluster. Points from the study as a whole: Cytomegalovirus status was reportedly diagnosed by the classifier with high specificity and sensitivity. Sequencing likely produced, as an artifact, a cluster of highly shared sequence variants.

The V gene's germline CDR1 is LNHDA and CDR2 SQIVND (reference sequence). V was clipped by 5 bases and J by 0 bases, with 12 bases between them. The CDR3 extends over 15 amino acids. Researchers ran the PCR with 60 Vbeta and 13 Jbeta primers. Per the study methods: Around 9.9 million shared chains were among the about 80 million unique TCR beta chains that a later analysis counted. Repertoires were generated with immunoSEQ multiplex PCR, while TCRdb's copy carries only in-frame clones and drops some. The V and J calls and clone size are taken from that table; D and trimming were inferred from the DNA. This repertoire shows about 120,000 clones, around 74% found once; its top ten account for about 1.6%. A remark on this clone: Its antigen is still unknown.

The chain joins TRBV19 to TRBJ2-3; D gene unclear. The source is a woman younger than 30 in good health and CMV-seronegative. Specimen: PBMCs. The CDR3 bases are TGTGCCAGTAGTCTTAGCCCCGTGAGCACAGATACGCAGTATTTT. Protein product: CASSLSPVSTDTQYF.